What follows are 32 T cell receptor beta chains derived from one specimen sequenced in a study of cytomegalovirus exposure and HLA in healthy donors. Use of 60 Vbeta and 13 Jbeta primers characterized the PCR. Profiled with immunoSEQ multiplex PCR; TCRdb holds only in-frame clones, not every one. The sample consists of under 150,000 clones, roughly 80% of them appearing once. Material for sequencing was PBMCs. These receptors were obtained from a woman in her 40s in good health and CMV-seronegative.

The chain carries TRBV19 and TRBJ2-1, with 12 nucleotides matching TRBD2. Germline V gene data show CDR1 as LNHDA and CDR2 as SQIVND (reference sequence). J lost 8 bases, V lost 4 bases, and 9 bases had no gene match. This CDR3 comprises 16 residues. Here the CDR3 reads CASSRITSGGIHEQFF. The DNA for the CDR3 is TGTGCCAGTAGTAGAATAACTAGCGGGGGGATACATGAGCAGTTCTTC.

This clone was seen only a few times. In DNA, the CDR3 is TGTGCCAGCAGCTTAGCGGGGGCGTCCTACAATGAGCAGTTCTTC. It is translated as CASSLAGASYNEQFF. The rearrangement uses TRBV5-4 and TRBJ2-1; 8 nucleotides match TRBD2. This CDR3 is 15 amino acids long. CDR1 is SGHNT, CDR2 YYREEE, per germline (reference sequence). With V trimmed by 2 bases and J by 1 base, 2 bases remained unmatched.

The rearrangement joins TRBV13 to TRBJ1-2; 7 nucleotides line up with TRBD1. The CDR3 totals 16 residues. The germline gives CDR1 PRHDT, CDR2 FYEKMQ (reference sequence). V lost 6 bases to trimming and J lost 6 bases; unmatched junction nucleotides: 16. CDR3 nucleotide sequence: TGTGCCAGCAGAGAAAGAATGGACAGGCACGGAGATGGCTACACCTTC. It yields the protein CASRERMDRHGDGYTF.

This clone has only one observation. V is TRBV4-1 and J is TRBJ2-5; the match to TRBD2 covers 11 bases. V lost 4 bases, J lost 3 bases, and 7 bases stayed unmatched. Germline CDR1 MGHRA, CDR2 YSYEKL. The CDR3 runs to 16 residues. The CDR3 DNA reads TGCGCCAGCAGCCCAAGCCTGACTAGCGGGGAAGAGACCCAGTACTTC. Protein product: CASSPSLTSGEETQYF.

The rearrangement links TRBV7-2 to TRBJ1-2; TRBD1 might be the D (5 bases). The CDR3 contains 14 residues. Trimming shortened V by 4 bases and J by 5 bases, and 14 bases separated the two germline ends. The germline CDR1 and CDR2 sequences are SGHTA and FQGNSA. The CDR3 nucleotides read TGTGCCAGCAGCTCTTTGACAGTCGGATATGGCTACACCTTC. Protein: CASSSLTVGYGYTF.

The chain links TRBV4-1 to TRBJ2-5; the match to TRBD2 covers 15 bases. Germline CDR1 MGHRA, CDR2 YSYEKL. This CDR3 has 18 amino acids. The trim removed 2 bases at V and 5 bases at J, leaving 9 bases unmatched. For the CDR3, the DNA is TGCGCCAGCAGCCAACAATGGACTAGCGGGAGGGCCAGGGAGACCCAGTACTTC. Residues: CASSQQWTSGRARETQYF.

V and J are TRBV19 and TRBJ1-5, with TRBD1 matching over 12 bases. V lost 3 bases, J lost 6 bases, and 6 bases stayed unmatched. CDR1 and CDR2 from the germline V gene are LNHDA and SQIVND (reference sequence). CDR3 length: 16 residues. Here the CDR3 DNA reads TGTGCCAGTAGTATTGGGACAGGGGGCGTCGGTCAGCCCCAGCATTTT. It specifies CASSIGTGGVGQPQHF.

The chain couples TRBV6-6 to TRBJ1-6; TRBD1 aligns across 8 bases. Germline CDR1 MNHNY, CDR2 SVGAGI (reference sequence). This CDR3 is 15 amino acids long. V trimming: 4 bases; J trimming: 8 bases; junction bases outside the gene matches: 7. CDR3 DNA sequence: TGTGCCAGCAGTTTACGCGACAGGGGATATTCACCCCTCCACTTT. Amino acids: CASSLRDRGYSPLHF.

The chain uses TRBV10-1 and TRBJ1-4; D is unresolved. Per germline, CDR1 WNHNN and CDR2 SYGVQD (reference sequence). V lost 4 bases and J 8 bases, leaving 11 bases between the germline ends. The CDR3 runs to 13 residues. The CDR3 sequence is CASSGPREEKLFF. In nucleotides, the CDR3 is TGCGCCAGCAGTGGGCCCCGGGAGGAAAAACTGTTTTTT.

The rearrangement uses TRBV7-2 and TRBJ2-5, with 10 bases identical to TRBD2. Germline CDR1 is SGHTA and CDR2 is FQGNSA. The CDR3 runs to 16 residues. V shed 5 bases, J shed 5 bases, and the junction held 11 bases outside the gene matches. Written as DNA, the CDR3 is TGTGCCAGCAGCCTGGGGGGAGCGGGAGGGGGGGAGACCCAGTACTTC. It specifies CASSLGGAGGGETQYF. The entire variable domain, with the rest obtained from reference TRBV7-2 and TRBJ2-5, is as follows: GAGVSQSPSNKVTEKGKDVELRCDPISGHTALYWYRQSLGQGLEFLIYFQGNSAPDKSGLPSDRFSAERTGGSVSTLTIQRTQQEDSAVYLCASSLGGAGGGETQYFGPGTRLLVL.

This clone was seen only a few times. V is TRBV4-2 and J is TRBJ1-6, with TRBD1 identical over 9 bases. The germline V gene encodes CDR1 LGHNA and CDR2 YNFKEQ. V trimming: 6 bases; J trimming: 9 bases; junction bases outside the gene matches: 6. CDR3 length: 14 residues. The chain's CDR3 is CASSLGGQGSPLHF. CDR3 coding DNA: TGTGCCAGCAGTCTAGGGGGACAGGGTTCACCCCTCCACTTT.

The V gene is TRBV28, the J gene TRBJ1-2, with D possibly matching TRBD1 (5 bases). In germline, CDR1 is MDHEN, CDR2 SYDVKM. Trimming cost V 1 base and J 4 bases, with 10 bases left between them. CDR3 length: 14 amino acids. The CDR3 DNA reads as TGTGCCAGCAGTTTATCGGGACTGAGCTATGGCTACACCTTC. This codes for CASSLSGLSYGYTF.

CDR3 loop: CASRDRAKGSNQPQHF. CDR3 nucleotide sequence: TGTGCCAGTAGGGACAGGGCCAAGGGGAGCAATCAGCCCCAGCATTTT. The chain combines TRBV19 with TRBJ1-5; TRBD1 matches at 8 bases. The CDR3 is made up of 16 amino acids. V lost 6 bases, J lost 1 base, and 8 bases stayed unmatched. Germline V CDR1 and CDR2: LNHDA, SQIVND (reference sequence).

The DNA for the CDR3 is TGTGCCAGCAGCCCCGGCAGGGGCCTCATGAACACTGAAGCTTTCTTT. Translated: CASSPGRGLMNTEAFF. The J gene is TRBJ1-1, the V gene TRBV5-8, with D tentatively TRBD1 (6 bases). Germline CDR1 SGHTS, CDR2 YDEGEE. This CDR3 has 16 amino acids. V was clipped by 4 bases and J by 0 bases, with 16 bases between them.

The rearrangement links TRBV5-6 to TRBJ1-1; no definite D call. The length of the CDR3 is 13 residues. The germline V and J ends were trimmed by 3 bases and 7 bases, with 13 bases remaining between them. CDR1 SGHDT and CDR2 YYEEEE come from the germline V gene. The CDR3 spells CASSSGPPGEAFF. The CDR3 coding sequence is TGTGCCAGCAGCTCGGGTCCACCCGGTGAAGCTTTCTTT.

The chain has TRBV6-5 and TRBJ2-7; TRBD1 matches at 9 bases. The CDR3 extends over 14 amino acids. The ends lost 6 bases at V and 6 bases at J; junction bases unmatched: 9. Per germline, CDR1 MNHEY and CDR2 SVGAGI. This chain's CDR3 is CASSAGQGKVEQYF. Here the CDR3 DNA reads TGTGCCAGCAGCGCCGGACAGGGGAAGGTCGAGCAGTACTTC.

The gene calls are TRBV6-5 and TRBJ2-7, with 7 bases that match TRBD1. V was clipped by 0 bases and J by 0 bases; unmatched bases: 2. The CDR3 totals 15 residues. In germline, CDR1 is MNHEY, CDR2 SVGAGI. CDR3 residues: CASSYSGDSSYEQYF. CDR3 nucleotide sequence: TGTGCCAGCAGTTACTCGGGGGACAGCTCCTACGAGCAGTACTTC.

The CDR3, as DNA: TGTGCCAGCAGTTACTCGATGGGCAGGTCTGAAGCTTTCTTT. It yields the protein CASSYSMGRSEAFF. The chain uses TRBV6-5 and TRBJ1-1; D is undetermined. Germline assignment: CDR1 MNHEY and CDR2 SVGAGI. The V end was cut by 0 bases, the J end by 6 bases, with 11 bases between. This CDR3 is built from 14 residues.

The chain employs TRBV7-2 and TRBJ2-7; 9 bases fit TRBD2. J gave up 6 bases and V 3 bases, and 6 bases lay outside the gene matches. CDR3 length: 14 residues. The V gene's germline CDR1 is SGHTA and CDR2 FQGNSA. This CDR3 is CASSFSGGPIEQYF. The DNA for the CDR3 is TGTGCCAGCAGCTTTAGCGGGGGCCCCATCGAGCAGTACTTC.

J is TRBJ2-7 and V is TRBV19, with D tentatively TRBD2 (5 bases). Trimming cost V 6 bases and J 6 bases, with 12 bases left between them. CDR1 is LNHDA, CDR2 SQIVND, per germline (reference sequence). This CDR3 is built from 12 residues. The CDR3 sequence is CASSGLSREQYF. For the CDR3, the DNA is TGTGCCAGTAGCGGACTTTCCCGCGAGCAGTACTTC.

J is TRBJ2-7 and V is TRBV6-5, with 7 bases lining up with TRBD1. V lost 6 bases and J lost 7; bases outside the gene matches: 12. CDR3 size: 14 residues. CDR1 and CDR2 from the germline V gene are MNHEY and SVGAGI. The CDR3 bases are TGTGCCAGCAGCCAGCAGACAGGGAGCGGTGAGCAGTACTTC. Its protein product is CASSQQTGSGEQYF.

The V call is TRBV10-2, the J call TRBJ1-4; D call uncertain. V was cut by 4 bases and J by 3 bases, with 12 bases left in between. The CDR3 spans 15 residues. Germline V gene data show CDR1 as WSHSY and CDR2 as SAAADI. The CDR3 region has the DNA TGCGCCAGCAGTGTTTCTGAGGAGTCTAATGAAAAACTGTTTTTT. Its translation is CASSVSEESNEKLFF.

V usage is TRBV28 and J usage is TRBJ1-3; 7 bases are shared with TRBD1. V shed 8 bases and J 2 bases; nucleotides not matched to a gene: 6. This CDR3 contains 14 residues. The germline V gene encodes CDR1 MDHEN and CDR2 SYDVKM. CDR3 bases: TGTGCCAGCCACTTACAGGGGACTGGAAACACCATATATTTT. This codes for CASHLQGTGNTIYF.

V usage is TRBV7-2 and J usage is TRBJ2-1; 10 bases line up with TRBD2. Germline CDR1 reads SGHTA; CDR2 reads FQGNSA. The CDR3 sequence is 15 residues long. The V and J ends lost 0 bases and 4 bases, in that order; junction bases with no gene match: 0. The CDR3 sequence: CASSLATSGYNEQFF. Written as DNA, the CDR3 is TGTGCCAGCAGCTTAGCGACTAGCGGGTACAATGAGCAGTTCTTC.

The rearrangement uses TRBV28 and TRBJ1-5; TRBD1 is a possible D gene (6 bases). This CDR3 contains 15 residues. The V end lost 2 bases, the J end lost 4 bases, and 12 bases lay between the germline ends. Germline values: CDR1 MDHEN, CDR2 SYDVKM. The CDR3 loop is CASSLLRGRNQPQHF. The CDR3 coding sequence is TGTGCCAGCAGTTTACTCAGGGGTAGGAATCAGCCCCAGCATTTT.

The chain joins TRBV19 to TRBJ2-1, with 9 nucleotides matching TRBD2. The junction had 6 bases not matched to a gene; V was cut back by 2 bases and J by 4 bases. Germline V gene lookup returns CDR1 LNHDA and CDR2 SQIVND (reference sequence). This CDR3 is 16 amino acids long. The CDR3, as DNA: TGTGCCAGTAGTATACCAGGGCGGGGGGGTTACAATGAGCAGTTCTTC. This gives the protein CASSIPGRGGYNEQFF.

This clone was detected a few times. The chain combines TRBV5-1 with TRBJ1-5; 7 nucleotides agree with TRBD1. Germline trimming cut 1 base from V and 7 bases from J; bases unmatched to any gene: 5. Germline lookup yields CDR1 SGHRS and CDR2 YFSETQ. CDR3 length: 14 residues. The CDR3 here is CASSLTGVEQPQHF. As DNA, the CDR3 is TGCGCCAGCAGCTTGACAGGGGTCGAGCAGCCCCAGCATTTT.

The chain combines TRBV18 with TRBJ2-3, with 11 bases identical to TRBD2. The CDR3 is 18 amino acids. V lost 5 bases and J lost 9; bases outside the gene matches: 19. Germline CDR1 KGHSH, CDR2 LQKENI. The CDR3 loop is CASSSGTSGGGIGDTQYF. For the CDR3, the DNA is TGTGCCAGCTCATCGGGGACTAGCGGCGGAGGTATAGGAGACACGCAGTATTTT. The whole variable domain, remainder taken from reference TRBV18 and TRBJ2-3, is NAGVMQNPRHLVRRRGQEARLRCSPMKGHSHVYWYRQLPEEGLKFMVYLQKENIIDESGMPKERFSAEFPKEGPSILRIQQVVRGDSAAYFCASSSGTSGGGIGDTQYFGPGTRLTVL.

This clone was found once. The chain is built from TRBV13 and TRBJ2-3; 7 nucleotides align to TRBD2. V was clipped by 5 bases and J by 5 bases; unmatched bases: 4. CDR3 length equals 13 residues. Germline V gene data show CDR1 as PRHDT and CDR2 as FYEKMQ (reference sequence). The CDR3 sequence is CASSPPGGDTQYF. In DNA, the CDR3 is TGTGCCAGCAGCCCCCCGGGGGGAGATACGCAGTATTTT.

The V gene is TRBV4-3, the J gene TRBJ2-3, with 13 positions matching TRBD2. The J segment lost 2 bases and the V segment lost 0 bases, leaving 5 bases of the junction unmatched. Germline CDR1 LGHNA, CDR2 YSLEER. This CDR3 is built from 18 residues. The CDR3 nucleotides are TGCGCCAGCAGCCAAGATATGGGACTAGCGGGGTCCACAGATACGCAGTATTTT. Encoded protein: CASSQDMGLAGSTDTQYF.

The chain recombines TRBV28 with TRBJ1-2; D perhaps matches TRBD1 (5 bases). Deletions cut 2 bases from V and 3 bases from J, with 10 bases between. The CDR3 contains 14 residues. CDR1 is MDHEN and CDR2 is SYDVKM in the germline V gene. CDR3 residues: CASSLGGTDYGYTF. For the CDR3, the DNA is TGTGCCAGCAGTTTAGGGGGGACGGACTATGGCTACACCTTC.

This sequence joins TRBV7-6 and TRBJ2-7; D is unclear. Germline V gives CDR1 SGHVS, CDR2 FNYEAQ. V shed 5 bases and J shed 2 bases, with 16 bases lying between them. The CDR3 is made up of 15 amino acids. The DNA of the CDR3 is TGTGCCAGCAGCCCCCGGATCTCTAGAGCCTACGAGCAGTACTTC. Translating it yields CASSPRISRAYEQYF.